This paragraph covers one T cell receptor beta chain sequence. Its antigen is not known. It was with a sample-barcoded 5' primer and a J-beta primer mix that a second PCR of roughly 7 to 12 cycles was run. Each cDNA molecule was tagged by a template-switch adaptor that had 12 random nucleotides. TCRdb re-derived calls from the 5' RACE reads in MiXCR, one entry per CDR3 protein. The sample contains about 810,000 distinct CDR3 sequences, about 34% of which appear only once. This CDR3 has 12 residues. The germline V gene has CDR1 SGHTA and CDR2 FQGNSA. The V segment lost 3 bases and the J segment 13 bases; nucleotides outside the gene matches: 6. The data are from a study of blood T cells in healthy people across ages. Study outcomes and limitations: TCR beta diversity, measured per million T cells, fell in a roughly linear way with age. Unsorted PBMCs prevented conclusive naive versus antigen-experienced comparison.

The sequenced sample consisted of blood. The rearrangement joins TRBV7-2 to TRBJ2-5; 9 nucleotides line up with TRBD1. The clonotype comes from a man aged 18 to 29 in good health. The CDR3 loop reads CASSFSGQGMYF. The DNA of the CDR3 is TGTGCCAGCAGCTTCTCTGGACAGGGGATGTACTTC.